A single sample gave rise to the 20 T cell receptor beta chains below, sequenced in a study of blood T cell repertoires in COVID-19. Assay used: immunoSEQ multiplex PCR; TCRdb lists only in-frame clones, some missing. The sample holds over 200,000 clones, 83% seen once. The sequenced sample consisted of peripheral blood. These receptors were obtained from a woman aged 35 to 49 with active or convalescent COVID-19.

The rearrangement uses TRBV19 and TRBJ2-3; 9 bases are shared with TRBD2. V lost 1 base and J lost 1; bases outside the gene matches: 0. The CDR3 is 15 residues long. The germline V gene encodes CDR1 LNHDA and CDR2 SQIVND (reference sequence). The CDR3 DNA reads TGTGCCAGTAGTATAGTAGCGGGAGGCACAGATACGCAGTATTTT. Translation: CASSIVAGGTDTQYF.

The J gene is TRBJ1-2, the V gene TRBV19; a weak D match, TRBD1 (6 bases). The germline gives CDR1 LNHDA, CDR2 SQIVND (reference sequence). With 6 bases removed from V and 6 bases from J, the gap between germline ends came to 23 bases. The CDR3 totals 16 residues. CDR3 nucleotide sequence: TGTGCCAGTAGCAACACTCTTCTGGCAGGGGACCATGGCTACACCTTC. It translates to CASSNTLLAGDHGYTF.

This rearrangement joins TRBV19 to TRBJ2-6; no clear D gene. V dropped 5 bases and J dropped 0 bases, with 8 bases sitting between them. The CDR3 contains 15 residues. Germline V lookup: CDR1 LNHDA, CDR2 SQIVND (reference sequence). DNA of the CDR3: TGTGCCAGTAGTCCACAGATCTCTGGGGCCAACGTCCTGACTTTC. The encoded protein is CASSPQISGANVLTF. Full variable domain (rest looked up from reference TRBV19 and TRBJ2-6): DGGITQSPKYLFRKEGQNVTLSCEQNLNHDAMYWYRQDPGQGLRLIYYSQIVNDFQKGDIAEGYSVSREKKESFPLTVTSAQKNPTAFYLCASSPQISGANVLTFGAGSRLTVL.

The chain links TRBV5-1 to TRBJ1-3, with D tentatively TRBD1 (5 bases). The CDR3 contains 16 residues. The V gene's germline CDR1 is SGHRS and CDR2 YFSETQ. V was clipped by 1 base and J by 0 bases, with 11 bases between them. The CDR3 reads CASSLQGPNSGNTIYF. The CDR3 DNA sequence: TGCGCCAGCAGCTTGCAGGGCCCGAACTCTGGAAACACCATATATTTT.

The CDR3 loop reads CASSFSQGVPSYEQYF. The CDR3 DNA reads as TGTGCCAGCAGTTTCTCACAGGGGGTTCCAAGCTACGAGCAGTACTTC. The chain couples TRBV11-3 to TRBJ2-7; the match to TRBD1 covers 8 bases. V lost 6 bases and J lost 3; bases outside the gene matches: 13. There are 16 residues in the CDR3. The V gene's germline CDR1 is SGHNT and CDR2 YENEEA.

The rearrangement links TRBV4-2 to TRBJ2-1; 8 positions agree with TRBD2. Losses at the gene ends were 0 bases for V and 6 bases for J; bases not matched to a gene: 1. The CDR3 is 14 amino acids. In germline, CDR1 is LGHNA, CDR2 YNFKEQ. The CDR3 nucleotides are TGTGCCAGCAGCCAAGATACTAGCGGCAATGAGCAGTTCTTC. Encoded protein: CASSQDTSGNEQFF.

V gene TRBV5-8 combines with J gene TRBJ1-1; D is undetermined. Germline V lookup: CDR1 SGHTS, CDR2 YDEGEE. The CDR3 is 14 amino acids. Between the trimmed V and J ends, which lost 3 bases and 4 bases, there was a span of 13 bases. The DNA of the CDR3 is TGTGCCAGCAGCTCGCGGTCTCGGCGCACTGAAGCTTTCTTT. Protein: CASSSRSRRTEAFF.

CDR3: CASRKTADGNQPQHF. The CDR3 nucleotides read TGTGCCAGCAGGAAAACAGCCGATGGGAATCAGCCCCAGCATTTT. This chain joins TRBV2 and TRBJ1-5; no definite D call. Germline assignment: CDR1 SNHLY and CDR2 FYNNEI. Trimming took 6 bases from V and 4 from J, leaving 16 bases between them. This CDR3 region has 15 residues.

V and J are TRBV7-9 and TRBJ2-1; 11 bases line up with TRBD1. J gave up 0 bases and V 3 bases, and 1 base lay outside the gene matches. Germline CDR1 and CDR2: SEHNR and FQNEAQ (reference sequence). This CDR3 is 16 amino acids long. As DNA, the CDR3 is TGTGCCAGCAGCTTCGGGACAGGGGGCTCCTACAATGAGCAGTTCTTC. Residues: CASSFGTGGSYNEQFF.

V is TRBV4-1 and J is TRBJ2-1, with D maybe TRBD2 (6 bases). V was clipped by 1 base and J by 2 bases, with 12 bases between them. Germline V gene data show CDR1 as MGHRA and CDR2 as YSYEKL. This CDR3 comprises 16 residues. CDR3 sequence (DNA): TGCGCCAGCAGCCAAGGGGCCGGGGGAACCTACAATGAGCAGTTCTTC. Translation gives CASSQGAGGTYNEQFF.

The chain carries TRBV29-1 and TRBJ1-1; TRBD1 matches 7 bases. Per germline, CDR1 SQVTM and CDR2 ANQGSEA. With 0 bases clipped from V and 0 bases from J, the junction kept 13 bases outside the gene matches. The CDR3 sequence is 18 residues long. The CDR3 loop reads CSVEDTFPGQLLNTEAFF. The CDR3 DNA is TGCAGCGTTGAAGACACCTTCCCGGGACAGCTTTTGAACACTGAAGCTTTCTTT.

This sequence joins TRBV9 and TRBJ1-3; tentatively, D is TRBD1 (5 bases). This CDR3 region has 17 residues. Trimming took off 4 bases at V and 0 bases at J, with 17 bases between the two ends. The germline V gene has CDR1 SGDLS and CDR2 YYNGEE. This CDR3 reads CASSPHRTAGSGNTIYF. For the CDR3, the DNA is TGTGCCAGCAGCCCCCACAGGACCGCTGGCTCTGGAAACACCATATATTTT. The variable domain in full, with the rest retrieved from reference TRBV9 and TRBJ1-3, is DSGVTQTPKHLITATGQRVTLRCSPRSGDLSVYWYQQSLDQGLQFLIQYYNGEERAKGNILERFSAQQFPDLHSELNLSSLELGDSALYFCASSPHRTAGSGNTIYFGEGSWLTVV.

The V and J genes are TRBV2 and TRBJ2-2, with TRBD2 matching 7 bases. The germline gives CDR1 SNHLY, CDR2 FYNNEI. The length of the CDR3 is 16 residues. Trimming cost V 7 bases and J 2 bases; bases outside gene matches: 10. Here the CDR3 reads CASKPPGLPNTGELFF. The CDR3 DNA is TGTGCCAGCAAGCCACCGGGACTACCAAACACCGGGGAGCTGTTTTTT.

This chain connects TRBV27 to TRBJ2-5; the D is unclear. Deletions cut 10 bases from V and 5 bases from J, with 8 bases between. The CDR3 has 10 amino acids. The V gene's germline CDR1 is MNHEY and CDR2 SMNVEV (reference sequence). DNA for the CDR3: TGTGCCACCCTTCGGGAGACCCAGTACTTC. It is translated as CATLRETQYF.

V and J are TRBV2 and TRBJ1-1; D ambiguous. CDR3 length equals 13 residues. The germline V gene encodes CDR1 SNHLY and CDR2 FYNNEI. The V gene lost 5 bases and the J gene lost 5 bases, with 12 bases spanning the gap. In DNA form, the CDR3 reads TGTGCCAGCAGTCTCGGTGCCGAAACTGAAGCTTTCTTT. The encoded protein is CASSLGAETEAFF. Full variable domain (outside the CDR3, taken from reference TRBV2 and TRBJ1-1): EPEVTQTPSHQVTQMGQEVILRCVPISNHLYFYWYRQILGQKVEFLVSFYNNEISEKSEIFDDQFSVERPDGSNFTLKIRSTKLEDSAMYFCASSLGAETEAFFGQGTRLTVV.

The V and J genes are TRBV4-2 and TRBJ1-1, with 12 bases lining up with TRBD1. Trimming at V came to 4 bases and at J to 0 bases, leaving 6 bases not matched to a gene. The CDR3 is made up of 17 amino acids. Germline V lookup: CDR1 LGHNA, CDR2 YNFKEQ. The chain's CDR3 is CASSPRDRGPVNTEAFF. The CDR3 DNA follows: TGTGCCAGCAGCCCCCGGGACAGGGGGCCGGTGAACACTGAAGCTTTCTTT.

V is TRBV4-1 and J is TRBJ1-2, with D unresolved. V was cut by 4 bases and J by 0 bases, with 9 bases left in between. This CDR3 is 14 amino acids long. The germline V gene encodes CDR1 MGHRA and CDR2 YSYEKL. CDR3 protein: CASSLDLANYGYTF. CDR3 DNA: TGCGCCAGCAGCCTCGATCTAGCTAACTATGGCTACACCTTC.

J is TRBJ1-2 and V is TRBV7-2; D perhaps matches TRBD1 (5 bases). With 2 bases removed from V and 0 bases from J, the gap between germline ends came to 10 bases. The CDR3 has 15 residues. Looked up from germline, CDR1 is SGHTA and CDR2 is FQGNSA. CDR3 coding DNA: TGTGCCAGCAGCTTACTCTCGGGGGCTAACTATGGCTACACCTTC. Residues: CASSLLSGANYGYTF.

V is TRBV30 and J is TRBJ1-5, with no clear D. Trimming removed 3 bases from V and 3 bases from J, with 12 bases in between. CDR3 length equals 14 residues. Germline V CDR1 and CDR2: GTSNPN, SVGIG (reference sequence). CDR3 sequence: CAWSRNLNNQPQHF. The CDR3 coding sequence is TGTGCCTGGAGCAGAAATTTAAACAATCAGCCCCAGCATTTT.

This chain uses TRBV7-9 with TRBJ2-5; TRBD2 might be the D (7 bases). Germline V lookup: CDR1 SEHNR, CDR2 FQNEAQ (reference sequence). The CDR3 runs 13 residues. V gave up 5 bases and J gave up 5 bases, with 12 bases separating them. Here the CDR3 reads CASSPGGRETQYF. The CDR3 DNA sequence: TGTGCCAGCAGCCCCGGGGGGCGGGAGACCCAGTACTTC.